Listed below are T cell receptor beta chains from one sample, sequenced in a study of beta chain features in type 1 diabetes. TCRdb's copy holds only in-frame clones and misses some; the assay was immunoSEQ multiplex PCR. The sample comprises 400,000 to 600,000 clones, roughly 30% of which are singletons, and 0.05% to 0.07% rests with the top ten. Sequencing was performed on naive CD4+ T cells from blood. Receptors were obtained from a young man in good health. Both conserved end residues are part of each CDR3. D genes are given only for firm matches. For some rows the clone size is stated as once, few or many, or as a class when expanded; others skip it.

V gene: TRBV30
clone size: NA
D gene: TRBD1
CDR3 length: 11
J gene: TRBJ1-2
CDR3 DNA: TGTGCCTGGAGTGTGGGACAGGGTCACACCTTC
CDR3 protein: CAWSVGQGHTF

V gene: TRBV29-1
clone size: few
D gene: NA
CDR3 length: 15
J gene: TRBJ1-1
CDR3 DNA: TGCAGCGTTGAAGATCGCGGCTTTCAGCGAAACGAAGCTTTCTTT
CDR3 protein: CSVEDRGFQRNEAFF

V gene: TRBV30
clone size: NA
D gene: TRBD1
CDR3 length: 14
J gene: TRBJ1-2
CDR3 DNA: TGTGCCTGGAGTACCCGGACAGGGAACTATGGCTACACCTTC
CDR3 protein: CAWSTRTGNYGYTF

V gene: TRBV7-2
clone size: NA
D gene: NA
CDR3 length: 14
J gene: TRBJ2-5
CDR3 DNA: TGTGCCAGCAGCTCCAGACTGCGCGGTGAGACCCAGTACTTC
CDR3 protein: CASSSRLRGETQYF

V gene: TRBV7-2
clone size: few
D gene: NA
CDR3 length: 16
J gene: TRBJ2-6
CDR3 DNA: TGTGCCAGCAGAGTCGGCGGCAGCTCTGGGGCCAACGTCCTGACTTTC
CDR3 protein: CASRVGGSSGANVLTF

V gene: TRBV7-9
clone size: few
D gene: NA
CDR3 length: 13
J gene: TRBJ1-1
CDR3 DNA: TGTGCCAGCAGCCCCTTTGAAGGCACTGAAGCTTTCTTT
CDR3 protein: CASSPFEGTEAFF

V gene: TRBV21-1
clone size: NA
D gene: NA
CDR3 length: 17
J gene: TRBJ2-1
CDR3 DNA: TGTGCCAGCAGCGAAAGACAATCGGGTGCCTCCTACAATGAGCAGTTCTTC
CDR3 protein: CASSERQSGASYNEQFF

V gene: TRBV28
clone size: few
D gene: TRBD2
CDR3 length: 15
J gene: TRBJ2-1
CDR3 DNA: TGTGCCAGCAGTACATTAGCGGGAGGGATCAATGAGCAGTTCTTC
CDR3 protein: CASSTLAGGINEQFF

V gene: TRBV7-2
clone size: NA
D gene: NA
CDR3 length: 17
J gene: TRBJ2-5
CDR3 DNA: TGTGCCAGCAGCTTAGCTTCGCAGGGGCCCCCTCAAGAGACCCAGTACTTC
CDR3 protein: CASSLASQGPPQETQYF

V gene: TRBV30
clone size: few
D gene: NA
CDR3 length: 13
J gene: TRBJ1-5
CDR3 DNA: TGTGCCTGGAGTTTCGACCGCAATCAGCCCCAGCATTTT
CDR3 protein: CAWSFDRNQPQHF

V gene: TRBV7-6
clone size: NA
D gene: NA
CDR3 length: 13
J gene: TRBJ2-7
CDR3 DNA: TGTGCCAGCAGCTTAGCTCAGTTCCACGAGCAGTACTTC
CDR3 protein: CASSLAQFHEQYF

V gene: TRBV29-1
clone size: NA
D gene: NA
CDR3 length: 14
J gene: TRBJ2-1
CDR3 DNA: TGCAGCGTTGAAAGCCTAGCTAAGGGCAATGAGCAGTTCTTC
CDR3 protein: CSVESLAKGNEQFF

V gene: TRBV7-9
clone size: NA
D gene: NA
CDR3 length: 13
J gene: TRBJ1-5
CDR3 DNA: TGTGCCAGCAGCTCCATTACAGGTTCGACCCAGCATTTT
CDR3 protein: CASSSITGSTQHF

V gene: TRBV29-1
clone size: few
D gene: TRBD1
CDR3 length: 11
J gene: TRBJ1-2
CDR3 DNA: TGCAGCGTCGCTACAGGGGGCGGCTACACCTTC
CDR3 protein: CSVATGGGYTF

V gene: TRBV7-8
clone size: NA
D gene: NA
CDR3 length: 15
J gene: TRBJ2-5
CDR3 DNA: TGTGCCAGCAGCCCTAGGAGGGGCCCACAAGAGACCCAGTACTTC
CDR3 protein: CASSPRRGPQETQYF

V gene: TRBV6-5
clone size: NA
D gene: NA
CDR3 length: 15
J gene: TRBJ1-1
CDR3 DNA: TGTGCCAGCAGTTACTCCAGGTCGAGTAACACTGAAGCTTTCTTT
CDR3 protein: CASSYSRSSNTEAFF

V gene: TRBV2
clone size: NA
D gene: NA
CDR3 length: 12
J gene: TRBJ1-1
CDR3 DNA: TGTGCCAGCAGCCTTAAGAAGAATGAAGCTTTCTTT
CDR3 protein: CASSLKKNEAFF

V gene: TRBV30
clone size: few
D gene: NA
CDR3 length: 13
J gene: TRBJ2-3
CDR3 DNA: TGTGCCTGGAGAACGCGAAGCACAGATACGCAGTATTTT
CDR3 protein: CAWRTRSTDTQYF

V gene: TRBV2
clone size: NA
D gene: TRBD1
CDR3 length: 15
J gene: TRBJ1-5
CDR3 DNA: TGTGCCAGCAGTGGGACAGGGGGTAACAATCAGCCCCAGCATTTT
CDR3 protein: CASSGTGGNNQPQHF

V gene: TRBV7-8
clone size: NA
D gene: NA
CDR3 length: 11
J gene: TRBJ2-7
CDR3 DNA: TGTGCCAGCAGCTCCTTCTACGAGCAGTACTTC
CDR3 protein: CASSSFYEQYF

V gene: TRBV5-1
clone size: NA
D gene: NA
CDR3 length: 15
J gene: TRBJ2-5
CDR3 DNA: TGCGCCAGCAGCTTGGGGGCGGTCGCGCAAGAGACCCAGTACTTC
CDR3 protein: CASSLGAVAQETQYF

V gene: TRBV5-1
clone size: NA
D gene: NA
CDR3 length: 13
J gene: TRBJ2-3
CDR3 DNA: TGCGCCAGCAGCTTATCGGGTACAGATACGCAGTATTTT
CDR3 protein: CASSLSGTDTQYF

V gene: TRBV9
clone size: NA
D gene: TRBD2
CDR3 length: 16
J gene: TRBJ2-5
CDR3 DNA: TGTGCCAGCAGCGTAGCAGGACTAGCGGGAGGAGAGACCCAGTACTTC
CDR3 protein: CASSVAGLAGGETQYF

V gene: TRBV7-9
clone size: NA
D gene: NA
CDR3 length: 16
J gene: TRBJ2-3
CDR3 DNA: TGTGCCAGCAGCTTGGGCGTAGGAGCAGGCACAGATACGCAGTATTTT
CDR3 protein: CASSLGVGAGTDTQYF

V gene: TRBV7-2
clone size: NA
D gene: NA
CDR3 length: 13
J gene: TRBJ2-7
CDR3 DNA: TGTGCCAGCAGCCCCACCGAGGCGTCCCGCCAGTACTTC
CDR3 protein: CASSPTEASRQYF

V gene: TRBV25-1
clone size: NA
D gene: NA
CDR3 length: 13
J gene: TRBJ2-1
CDR3 DNA: TGTGCGCCGCAGGTAGGAAGTTCCAATGAGCAGTTCTTC
CDR3 protein: CAPQVGSSNEQFF

V gene: TRBV29-1
clone size: NA
D gene: NA
CDR3 length: 13
J gene: TRBJ2-1
CDR3 DNA: TGCAGCCCTTTGGACAGCTCCTACAATGAGCAGTTCTTC
CDR3 protein: CSPLDSSYNEQFF

V gene: TRBV9
clone size: few
D gene: NA
CDR3 length: 13
J gene: TRBJ2-5
CDR3 DNA: TGTGCCAGCAGCGTCCAGGGACGAGAGACCCAGTACTTC
CDR3 protein: CASSVQGRETQYF

V gene: TRBV9
clone size: NA
D gene: NA
CDR3 length: 14
J gene: TRBJ1-4
CDR3 DNA: TGTGCCAGCAGCCCGGACGTTGATGCAGAAAAACTGTTTTTT
CDR3 protein: CASSPDVDAEKLFF

V gene: TRBV6-6
clone size: NA
D gene: NA
CDR3 length: 15
J gene: TRBJ2-4
CDR3 DNA: TGTGCCAGCAGTTACGGCAAGGTTCCCTTAAACATTCAGTACTTC
CDR3 protein: CASSYGKVPLNIQYF

V gene: TRBV23-1
clone size: few
D gene: NA
CDR3 length: 12
J gene: TRBJ1-2
CDR3 DNA: TGCGCCAGCAGTCCCCCACCACGGGTAAAAACCTTC
CDR3 protein: CASSPPPRVKTF

V gene: TRBV29-1
clone size: NA
D gene: NA
CDR3 length: 12
J gene: TRBJ2-5
CDR3 DNA: TGCAGCGTGAGGCGGGGCTCAGAGACCCAGTACTTC
CDR3 protein: CSVRRGSETQYF

V gene: TRBV6-1
clone size: NA
D gene: TRBD2
CDR3 length: 15
J gene: TRBJ2-5
CDR3 DNA: TGTGCCAGCAGTGTGGGACTAGCAGCGCAAGAGACCCAGTACTTC
CDR3 protein: CASSVGLAAQETQYF

V gene: TRBV6-5
clone size: NA
D gene: NA
CDR3 length: 11
J gene: TRBJ1-4
CDR3 DNA: TGTGCCAGCAGTTCAGGGTTAGGACTGTTTTTT
CDR3 protein: CASSSGLGLFF

V gene: TRBV30
clone size: NA
D gene: NA
CDR3 length: 11
J gene: TRBJ2-3
CDR3 DNA: TGTGCGGCTTCGGGGGCAGATACGCAGTATTTT
CDR3 protein: CAASGADTQYF

V gene: TRBV30
clone size: few
D gene: TRBD1
CDR3 length: 14
J gene: TRBJ1-2
CDR3 DNA: TGTGCCTGGAGTGTACCGGGACAGGGAAAAGGCTACACCTTC
CDR3 protein: CAWSVPGQGKGYTF

V gene: TRBV30
clone size: few
D gene: NA
CDR3 length: 14
J gene: TRBJ1-5
CDR3 DNA: TGTGCCTGGAGTGCCGACCGGTCGAATCAGCCCCAGCATTTT
CDR3 protein: CAWSADRSNQPQHF

V gene: TRBV7-2
clone size: few
D gene: NA
CDR3 length: 14
J gene: TRBJ2-7
CDR3 DNA: TGTGCCAGCAGCTTAACTCGACAGTACTACGAGCAGTACTTC
CDR3 protein: CASSLTRQYYEQYF

V gene: TRBV10-3
clone size: few
D gene: NA
CDR3 length: 14
J gene: TRBJ2-5
CDR3 DNA: TGTGCCATCAGTGAGTCGATTCAGACGGAGACCCAGTACTTC
CDR3 protein: CAISESIQTETQYF

V gene: TRBV30
clone size: NA
D gene: NA
CDR3 length: 11
J gene: TRBJ1-2
CDR3 DNA: TGTGCCTGGAACAGGGTTGATGGCTACACCTTC
CDR3 protein: CAWNRVDGYTF

V gene: TRBV27
clone size: NA
D gene: TRBD1
CDR3 length: 12
J gene: TRBJ2-7
CDR3 DNA: TGTGCCACCAAACAGGGGGCATACGAGCAGTACTTC
CDR3 protein: CATKQGAYEQYF

V gene: TRBV29-1
clone size: few
D gene: NA
CDR3 length: 14
J gene: TRBJ2-3
CDR3 DNA: TGCAGCGTTGAGGGCAGGGCCAGGGCAGATACGCAGTATTTT
CDR3 protein: CSVEGRARADTQYF

V gene: TRBV29-1
clone size: NA
D gene: NA
CDR3 length: 13
J gene: TRBJ1-1
CDR3 DNA: TGCAGCGTTGAAGATCACAGGGTCACTGAAGCTTTCTTT
CDR3 protein: CSVEDHRVTEAFF

V gene: TRBV20-1
clone size: few
D gene: NA
CDR3 length: 11
J gene: TRBJ1-4
CDR3 DNA: TGCAGTGCTAGAGAGGGGGAAAAACTGTTTTTT
CDR3 protein: CSAREGEKLFF

V gene: TRBV10-3
clone size: NA
D gene: TRBD1
CDR3 length: 13
J gene: TRBJ2-1
CDR3 DNA: TGTGCCATGACGGGACAGAACTACAATGAGCAGTTCTTC
CDR3 protein: CAMTGQNYNEQFF